Listed here are 32 T cell receptor beta chains from one sample, sequenced in a study of blood T cell repertoires in COVID-19. Data came from immunoSEQ multiplex PCR; TCRdb stores just in-frame clones and leaves some out. The profile shows 300,000 or so clones, 90% of them singletons. Sequenced material: peripheral blood. All receptors derive from a woman younger than 45 with COVID-19, enrolled during active disease.

The chain has TRBV7-8 and TRBJ1-1; D possibly corresponds to TRBD1 (6 bases). Germline V gives CDR1 SGHVS, CDR2 FQNEAQ. This CDR3 has 11 amino acids. V lost 5 bases and J 8 bases, leaving 9 bases between the germline ends. The CDR3 spells CASSPGTEAFF. CDR3 in DNA: TGTGCCAGCAGCCCCGGGACAGAAGCTTTCTTT.

J is TRBJ2-1 and V is TRBV2; D is perhaps TRBD2 (7 bases). Germline V gene data show CDR1 as SNHLY and CDR2 as FYNNEI. The CDR3 spans 18 residues. V was cut by 4 bases and J by 1 base, with 20 bases left in between. The CDR3 bases are TGTGCCAGCAGTGGGGACTACTCAGGGGCACTTTCCTACAATGAGCAGTTCTTC. Amino acids: CASSGDYSGALSYNEQFF. The full variable domain, in which reference TRBV2 and TRBJ2-1 provide the parts outside the CDR3, is EPEVTQTPSHQVTQMGQEVILRCVPISNHLYFYWYRQILGQKVEFLVSFYNNEISEKSEIFDDQFSVERPDGSNFTLKIRSTKLEDSAMYFCASSGDYSGALSYNEQFFGPGTRLTVL.

The gene calls are TRBV30 and TRBJ1-6; TRBD1 matches 8 bases. Germline CDR1 and CDR2: GTSNPN and SVGIG (reference sequence). V lost 4 bases to trimming and J lost 7 bases; unmatched junction nucleotides: 6. The CDR3 has 14 residues. The CDR3 reads CAWTQGQENSPLHF. DNA of the CDR3: TGTGCCTGGACCCAGGGACAGGAAAATTCACCCCTCCACTTT.

The V and J genes are TRBV27 and TRBJ2-7; D perhaps matches TRBD1 (6 bases). Germline CDR1 reads MNHEY; CDR2 reads SMNVEV (reference sequence). The CDR3 consists of 14 residues. Trimming shortened V by 5 bases and J by 4 bases, and 15 bases separated the two germline ends. For the CDR3, the DNA is TGTGCCAGCAGTCTCCACAGGGAAGGTTACGAGCAGTACTTC. It codes for CASSLHREGYEQYF.

J is TRBJ1-5 and V is TRBV19; 7 nucleotides match TRBD1. CDR3 size: 15 residues. Germline CDR1 reads LNHDA; CDR2 reads SQIVND (reference sequence). After removal of 8 bases from V and 4 bases from J, the junction contained 11 bases not matched to a gene. CDR3 coding DNA: TGTGCCAGTCTAAGCTTGGGGACAGATAATCAGCCCCAGCATTTT. Its protein is CASLSLGTDNQPQHF.

The rearrangement joins TRBV3-1 (or the pseudogene TRBV3-2) to TRBJ2-3, with a possible D match to TRBD2 (6 bases). CDR1 LGHDT and CDR2 YNNKEL come from the germline V gene (reference sequence). The CDR3 extends over 14 amino acids. The V end lost 0 bases, the J end lost 6 bases, and 10 bases lay between the germline ends. The CDR3 reads CASSQDRGFDTQYF. The CDR3, as DNA: TGTGCCAGCAGCCAAGATCGGGGGTTTGATACGCAGTATTTT.

The gene calls are TRBV5-6 and TRBJ2-2; TRBD1 agrees at 9 bases. Trimming at V came to 4 bases and at J to 0 bases, leaving 4 bases not matched to a gene. The germline V gene has CDR1 SGHDT and CDR2 YYEEEE. CDR3 length: 16 residues. The CDR3: CASSRGTGSNTGELFF. The CDR3 nucleotides read TGTGCCAGCAGCCGTGGGACAGGGTCGAACACCGGGGAGCTGTTTTTT.

This sequence joins TRBV19 and TRBJ2-1; no firm D call. The V end was cut by 5 bases, the J end by 1 base, with 9 bases between. CDR3 length: 14 residues. CDR1 is LNHDA, CDR2 SQIVND, per germline (reference sequence). The CDR3 sequence is CASSPLRSYNEQFF. CDR3 nucleotide sequence: TGTGCCAGTAGTCCCTTGCGGTCCTACAATGAGCAGTTCTTC. Together with reference TRBV19 and TRBJ2-1, the CDR3 gives the full variable domain: DGGITQSPKYLFRKEGQNVTLSCEQNLNHDAMYWYRQDPGQGLRLIYYSQIVNDFQKGDIAEGYSVSREKKESFPLTVTSAQKNPTAFYLCASSPLRSYNEQFFGPGTRLTVL.

The V gene is TRBV2, the J gene TRBJ2-5; no reliable D call. Between the trimmed V and J ends, which lost 3 bases and 5 bases, there was a span of 10 bases. There are 13 residues in the CDR3. Germline V gene sequence: CDR1 SNHLY, CDR2 FYNNEI. The CDR3 loop is CASSDVSRETQYF. The CDR3 DNA reads as TGTGCCAGCAGTGATGTATCTCGGGAGACCCAGTACTTC.

V is TRBV6-5 and J is TRBJ2-2; 12 bases are shared with TRBD1. With 0 bases clipped from V and 4 bases from J, the junction kept 0 bases outside the gene matches. From germline, CDR1 is MNHEY and CDR2 SVGAGI. The CDR3 totals 16 residues. CDR3 DNA: TGTGCCAGCAGTTACTCGGGACAGGGGGCCACCGGGGAGCTGTTTTTT. Translated: CASSYSGQGATGELFF.

The chain carries TRBV21-1 and TRBJ2-1; TRBD2 is the table's D call, not checked against the DNA. TRBV21-1 is given as a pseudogene. There are 18 residues in the CDR3. CDR3 sequence reads: CASSPKGGSGNVSNEQFF. The CDR3 DNA reads as TGTGCCAGCAGCCCAAAGGGGGGGAGCGGGAATGTAAGTAATGAGCAGTTCTTC.

This chain links TRBV19 with TRBJ1-1; D unclear. Germline CDR1 reads LNHDA; CDR2 reads SQIVND (reference sequence). This CDR3 spans 13 amino acids. V was shortened by 6 bases and J by 0 bases, with 8 bases between the two germline ends. The CDR3 region has the DNA TGTGCCAGTAGCTCCTTCCTGAACACTGAAGCTTTCTTT. Translating it yields CASSSFLNTEAFF.

V gene TRBV2 combines with J gene TRBJ2-2, with D maybe TRBD2 (6 bases). Germline CDR1 SNHLY, CDR2 FYNNEI. The CDR3 loop spans 16 amino acids. V was pared by 4 bases and J by 2 bases, with 14 bases between. The CDR3 loop reads CASSVREPRNTGELFF. Written as DNA, the CDR3 is TGTGCCAGCAGTGTTCGGGAGCCAAGAAACACCGGGGAGCTGTTTTTT.

This chain uses TRBV19 with TRBJ1-5, with D hard to call. Germline loops: CDR1 LNHDA, CDR2 SQIVND (reference sequence). V was shortened by 1 base and J by 15 bases, with 10 bases between the two germline ends. The CDR3 spans 11 residues. CDR3 DNA sequence: TGTGCCAGTAGTATAGGATCACTAAGGCATTTT. Translating it yields CASSIGSLRHF.

The chain carries TRBV5-6 and TRBJ2-7, with a weak D call TRBD1 (6 bases). This CDR3 has 13 residues. In germline, CDR1 is SGHDT, CDR2 YYEEEE. V lost 4 bases, J lost 3 bases, and 11 bases lay in between. CDR3 nucleotides: TGTGCCAGCAGCCCCAGGGGATACTACGAGCAGTACTTC. This translates into CASSPRGYYEQYF.

The gene calls are TRBV5-4 and TRBJ2-1, with a weak D call TRBD2 (6 bases). The CDR3 is 16 residues long. The germline gives CDR1 SGHNT, CDR2 YYREEE (reference sequence). V gave up 0 bases and J gave up 5 bases, with 15 bases separating them. Here the CDR3 DNA reads TGTGCCAGCAGCTTGGGAGTAGCGGAGGGCCACAATGAGCAGTTCTTC. Translated: CASSLGVAEGHNEQFF.

The rearrangement links TRBV4-2 to TRBJ2-7; TRBD1 might be the D (6 bases). Germline CDR1 is LGHNA and CDR2 is YNFKEQ. This CDR3 is 15 amino acids long. V dropped 5 bases and J dropped 0 bases, with 14 bases sitting between them. The CDR3 is CASSNRQAGSYEQYF. The CDR3 DNA sequence: TGTGCCAGCAGCAACCGACAGGCGGGCTCCTACGAGCAGTACTTC.

CDR3 coding DNA: TGTGCCTGGAGGGGACAGGGGCGCAACTATGGCTACACCTTC. This encodes CAWRGQGRNYGYTF. This sequence joins TRBV30 and TRBJ1-2, with TRBD1 matching over 10 bases. CDR1 is GTSNPN, CDR2 SVGIG, per germline (reference sequence). This CDR3 spans 14 amino acids. J lost 2 bases, V lost 3 bases, and 3 bases had no gene match.

The CDR3 sequence: CASSPSGRDNEQFF. The CDR3 DNA reads as TGTGCCAGCAGCCCTAGCGGGAGGGACAATGAGCAGTTCTTC. This sequence joins TRBV3-1 (or the pseudogene TRBV3-2) and TRBJ2-1; 12 nucleotides match TRBD2. V dropped 4 bases and J dropped 5; count of bases not matched to a gene: 0. Per germline, CDR1 LGHDT and CDR2 YNNKEL (reference sequence). This CDR3 contains 14 residues.

The V and J genes are TRBV10-3 and TRBJ2-6; 11 positions match TRBD1. V lost 6 bases to trimming and J lost 0 bases; unmatched junction nucleotides: 4. Germline CDR1 ENHRY, CDR2 SYGVKD. The CDR3 contains 17 residues. The DNA for the CDR3 is TGTGCCATCAGCCTGGACAGGGGGCTCTCTGGGGCCAACGTCCTGACTTTC. Amino acid sequence: CAISLDRGLSGANVLTF.

V gene TRBV5-1 combines with J gene TRBJ1-2; a possible D gene is TRBD1 (6 bases). This CDR3 has 16 amino acids. V was shortened by 0 bases and J by 4 bases, with 16 bases between the two germline ends. The V gene's germline CDR1 is SGHRS and CDR2 YFSETQ. Written as DNA, the CDR3 is TGCGCCAGCAGCTTGGGGACAGTCAATTGGGGCTATGGCTACACCTTC. Protein sequence: CASSLGTVNWGYGYTF.

A word on this clone: This CDR3 is also generated by other DNA sequences in the sample. The rearrangement uses TRBV10-1 and TRBJ2-7, with 9 bases identical to TRBD2. V trimming: 1 base; J trimming: 3 bases; junction bases outside the gene matches: 1. Germline CDR1 and CDR2: WNHNN and SYGVQD (reference sequence). The CDR3 is made up of 14 amino acids. CDR3 residues: CASSELTSGYEQYF. In DNA, the CDR3 is TGCGCCAGCAGTGAGTTGACTAGCGGCTACGAGCAGTACTTC.

The chain couples TRBV7-2 to TRBJ2-2; 10 positions match TRBD2. Per germline, CDR1 SGHTA and CDR2 FQGNSA. The V segment lost 5 bases and the J segment 2 bases; nucleotides outside the gene matches: 5. The CDR3 runs to 16 residues. The CDR3 region is CASSPRLAGNTGELFF. The CDR3 nucleotides read TGTGCCAGCAGCCCGAGACTAGCGGGTAACACCGGGGAGCTGTTTTTT.

This clone was detected a few times. The gene calls are TRBV27 and TRBJ1-5; D remains unclear. Germline-derived CDR1 and CDR2 are MNHEY and SMNVEV (reference sequence). V was trimmed by 6 bases and J by 4 bases, leaving 10 bases between them. This CDR3 is built from 13 residues. The CDR3 is CASSGLPNQPQHF. DNA for the CDR3: TGTGCCAGCAGCGGTTTGCCGAATCAGCCCCAGCATTTT.

V usage is TRBV28 and J usage is TRBJ1-1; 8 nucleotides align to TRBD1. The germline CDR1 and CDR2 sequences are MDHEN and SYDVKM. CDR3 length equals 17 residues. J lost 0 bases, V lost 6 bases, and 12 bases had no gene match. This CDR3 is CASRNPPGQEMNTEAFF. The CDR3 DNA sequence: TGTGCCAGCAGGAACCCTCCGGGACAGGAAATGAACACTGAAGCTTTCTTT.

Here the CDR3 DNA reads TGTGCCAGCATGGACATTACTCTTAACTATGGCTACACCTTC. As protein: CASMDITLNYGYTF. This sequence joins TRBV27 and TRBJ1-2; possible D gene TRBD1, 5 bases. The CDR3 spans 14 residues. Looked up from germline, CDR1 is MNHEY and CDR2 is SMNVEV (reference sequence). V lost 7 bases, J lost 1 base, and 13 bases lay in between.

The CDR3 is CASTPHRVPPYNEQFF. DNA of the CDR3: TGTGCCAGTACCCCCCATCGGGTTCCACCTTACAATGAGCAGTTCTTC. This sequence joins TRBV19 and TRBJ2-1; D is uncertain. This CDR3 is 16 amino acids long. V shed 7 bases and J shed 4 bases, with 20 bases lying between them. Looked up from germline, CDR1 is LNHDA and CDR2 is SQIVND (reference sequence). The full variable domain, rest sourced from reference TRBV19 and TRBJ2-1, is DGGITQSPKYLFRKEGQNVTLSCEQNLNHDAMYWYRQDPGQGLRLIYYSQIVNDFQKGDIAEGYSVSREKKESFPLTVTSAQKNPTAFYLCASTPHRVPPYNEQFFGPGTRLTVL.

The CDR3 DNA sequence: TGTGCCTGGAGTGTACTTCGCTCGGGAACGGGTGGCTACACCTTC. Protein: CAWSVLRSGTGGYTF. The chain has TRBV30 and TRBJ1-2, with D unclear. CDR3 length: 15 residues. Trimming removed 0 bases from V and 7 bases from J, with 18 bases in between. Germline CDR1 GTSNPN, CDR2 SVGIG (reference sequence).

The chain links TRBV29-1 to TRBJ1-1; D remains unclear. In germline, CDR1 is SQVTM, CDR2 ANQGSEA. This CDR3 has 13 amino acids. V was cut by 2 bases and J by 0 bases, with 7 bases left in between. CDR3 loop: CSVERLMNTEAFF. The CDR3 coding sequence is TGCAGCGTTGAAAGACTTATGAACACTGAAGCTTTCTTT.

The chain joins TRBV19 to TRBJ2-1; 10 bases map to TRBD1. The CDR3 is made up of 14 amino acids. In germline, CDR1 is LNHDA, CDR2 SQIVND (reference sequence). V lost 9 bases to trimming and J lost 6 bases; unmatched junction nucleotides: 8. CDR3 nucleotide sequence: TGTGCCAGCAGACGGGACAGGGGCGTCAATGAGCAGTTCTTC. Translated: CASRRDRGVNEQFF.

The chain uses TRBV3-1 (or the pseudogene TRBV3-2) and TRBJ2-3; 7 bases agree with TRBD1. V was clipped by 3 bases and J by 4 bases; unmatched bases: 7. Germline V gene data show CDR1 as LGHDT and CDR2 as YNNKEL (reference sequence). The CDR3 consists of 15 residues. The CDR3 nucleotides read TGTGCCAGCAGCCACGGACAGGTGAACGCAGATACGCAGTATTTT. Its translation is CASSHGQVNADTQYF.

V gene TRBV3-1 (or the pseudogene TRBV3-2) combines with J gene TRBJ2-5; 7 bases map to TRBD2. Per the germline V gene, CDR1 is LGHDT and CDR2 is YNNKEL (reference sequence). V lost 1 base, J lost 6 bases, and 14 bases stayed unmatched. This CDR3 region has 17 residues. CDR3 nucleotide sequence: TGTGCCAGCAGCCAAGGGGGATTTGTGGGAGGGCCTCAGACCCAGTACTTC. It specifies CASSQGGFVGGPQTQYF.